Below are 10 T cell receptor beta chains sequenced from a single sample in a study of T cell repertoires in cytomegalovirus infection. TCRdb re-called the reads through MiXCR, storing one row per CDR3 protein. The sample yields about 830,000 distinct CDR3 sequences, 30% to 35% seen once. Their antigen targets remain unknown. The material was cultured CD8+ T cells from PBMCs, obtained from culture after CMV antigen stimulation. Source of these receptors: a human donor in good health (CMV status not recorded). Some clones in this sample may be carry-over from other donors' samples.

This chain links TRBV7-9 with TRBJ2-5; D not certain. This CDR3 is built from 16 residues. Germline CDR1 reads SEHNR; CDR2 reads FQNEAQ (reference sequence). Trimming shortened V by 5 bases and J by 2 bases, and 18 bases separated the two germline ends. CDR3 sequence: CASSQSRTDLQETQYF. DNA of the CDR3: TGTGCCAGCAGCCAAAGCCGGACGGACCTTCAAGAGACCCAGTACTTC.

The DNA of the CDR3 is TGTGCCCCGCCTCTGAACAATGAGCAGTTCTTC. Translation gives CAPPLNNEQFF. The chain recombines TRBV2 with TRBJ2-1; D uncertain. The CDR3 runs to 11 residues. Germline values: CDR1 SNHLY, CDR2 FYNNEI. The V end lost 11 bases, the J end lost 5 bases, and 10 bases lay between the germline ends.

V is TRBV2 and J is TRBJ1-3; D is possibly TRBD1 (5 bases). The CDR3 extends over 17 amino acids. V was pared by 3 bases and J by 0 bases, with 15 bases between. In germline, CDR1 is SNHLY, CDR2 FYNNEI. CDR3 bases: TGTGCCAGCAGTGATGATCGGGAGGGGTTCTCTGGAAACACCATATATTTT. Translation: CASSDDREGFSGNTIYF.

V usage is TRBV7-9 and J usage is TRBJ2-1, with 12 bases lining up with TRBD2. Germline assignment: CDR1 SEHNR and CDR2 FQNEAQ (reference sequence). The CDR3 contains 16 residues. The V gene end was trimmed by 4 bases and the J gene end by 6 bases; junction bases not matched to a gene: 7. The CDR3 protein is CASSWASGGAGNEQFF. The DNA of the CDR3 is TGTGCCAGCAGCTGGGCTAGCGGGGGGGCGGGCAATGAGCAGTTCTTC. The entire variable domain, with the rest obtained from reference TRBV7-9 and TRBJ2-1, is as follows: DTGVSQNPRHKITKRGQNVTFRCDPISEHNRLYWYRQTLGQGPEFLTYFQNEAQLEKSRLLSDRFSAERPKGSFSTLEIQRTEQGDSAMYLCASSWASGGAGNEQFFGPGTRLTVL.

This clonotype was observed a few times. The chain uses TRBV20-1 and TRBJ2-5; D may match TRBD1 or TRBD2 (5 bases each). The germline CDR1 and CDR2 sequences are DFQATT and SNEGSKA (reference sequence). The CDR3 covers 14 residues. The V end lost 0 bases, the J end lost 7 bases, and 15 bases lay between the germline ends. The CDR3 sequence: CSARDEGIEVTQYF. CDR3 DNA sequence: TGCAGTGCTAGAGATGAGGGGATAGAGGTGACCCAGTACTTC.

The chain has TRBV28 and TRBJ2-3; D is possibly TRBD1 (5 bases). Germline lookup yields CDR1 MDHEN and CDR2 SYDVKM. The CDR3 sequence is 14 residues long. Trimming removed 5 bases at V and 2 bases at J, with 11 bases between. The CDR3: CASSLDRHTDTQYF. The CDR3, as DNA: TGTGCCAGCAGTCTAGACAGACACACAGATACGCAGTATTTT.

The chain carries TRBV19 and TRBJ1-3; no clear D. Trimming shortened V by 8 bases and J by 2 bases, and 22 bases separated the two germline ends. Per germline, CDR1 LNHDA and CDR2 SQIVND (reference sequence). CDR3 length equals 17 residues. This CDR3 is CASSIGRGTKPGNTIYF. CDR3 nucleotides: TGTGCCAGTTCTATTGGACGCGGAACAAAACCTGGAAACACCATATATTTT.

This clonotype came up a few times. The gene calls are TRBV24-1 and TRBJ1-1; D is uncertain. Germline V gene data show CDR1 as KGHDR and CDR2 as SFDVKD. The CDR3 sequence is 14 residues long. Trimming pared 6 bases from V and 2 bases from J, leaving 12 bases between. CDR3 in amino acids: CATSPRGGNTEAFF. The DNA of the CDR3 is TGTGCCACCAGTCCGCGGGGAGGCAACACTGAAGCTTTCTTT.

This clonotype came up a few times. The rearrangement joins TRBV11-3 to TRBJ2-1; TRBD2 is a possible D gene (6 bases). Germline loops: CDR1 SGHNT, CDR2 YENEEA. The CDR3 is made up of 15 amino acids. V was clipped by 5 bases and J by 8 bases, with 19 bases between them. The CDR3 region is CASSTWKEGRDEQFF. CDR3 in DNA: TGTGCCAGCAGCACCTGGAAGGAGGGAAGGGATGAGCAGTTCTTC.

This clonotype showed up just a few times. The chain is built from TRBV7-3 and TRBJ2-1; D gene uncertain. The CDR3 is made up of 11 amino acids. V was clipped by 9 bases and J by 7 bases, with 10 bases between them. The germline gives CDR1 SGHTA, CDR2 FQGTGA. The CDR3 region has the DNA TGTGCCAGGCCACTTTTGAATGAGCAGTTCTTC. Protein product: CARPLLNEQFF.